The clone carrying this TCR beta chain was seen just once. Libraries were prepared by immunoSEQ multiplex PCR; TCRdb keeps only in-frame clonotypes and omits some of them. The sample has over 50,000 clones, 85% seen once. The sample is drawn from a study of blood T cell repertoires in COVID-19. Study context: Samples taken during acute and convalescent COVID-19 were collected in the United States, Italy and Spain. The analysed material was cDNA or gDNA that came from T cells, B-cell-depleted T cells, or PBMCs.

CDR3 length: 18 amino acids. The specimen sequenced was peripheral blood. The rearrangement joins TRBV21-1 to TRBJ1-4; TRBD1 is the table's D call, not checked against the DNA. TRBV21-1 is a known pseudogene. The receptor was isolated from a man in his 70s with acute or convalescent COVID-19. As DNA, the CDR3 is TGTGCCAGCAGCAAAAAATGGGACAGGGGGCCAACTAATGAAAAACTGTTTTTT. It codes for CASSKKWDRGPTNEKLFF.